A few counts support the clone carrying this TCR beta chain. Its antigen is unidentified. The data belong to a study of cytomegalovirus exposure and HLA in healthy donors. Study results and caveats: TCR beta sequences numbering around 15,000 were associated with HLA alleles at 0.05 false discovery rate in a later analysis.

60 Vbeta and 13 Jbeta primers were used in PCR. Data came from immunoSEQ multiplex PCR; TCRdb stores just in-frame clones and leaves some out. The sample records approximately 110,000 clones, roughly 82% being singletons. V was pared by 0 bases and J by 3 bases, with 9 bases between. This CDR3 is 15 amino acids long. Germline values: CDR1 MGHRA, CDR2 YSYEKL. The sample was PBMCs. The V gene is TRBV4-1, the J gene TRBJ1-5; perhaps TRBD1 as D (6 bases). The clonotype was recovered from a human donor in good health. The chain's CDR3 is CASSQESGVNQPQHF. The CDR3 DNA sequence: TGCGCCAGCAGCCAAGAGTCAGGGGTCAATCAGCCCCAGCATTTT.